The entry below describes one T cell receptor (beta chain). This sample stems from a study of blood T cell repertoires in COVID-19. This CDR3 comprises 13 residues. Germline CDR1 is MDHEN and CDR2 is SYDVKM. The V end was cut by 6 bases, the J end by 1 base, with 9 bases between. The table came from immunoSEQ multiplex PCR; TCRdb's copy has only in-frame clones and leaves some out. The sample lists some 300,000 clones, 88% occurring once. This study enrolled people aged 18 to 89 from about two dozen US geographic areas. Each participant's cohort was designated according to participant-reported clinical history. Cohort 3 donors counted as recovered after two negative PCRs, clearance, or resolved symptoms.

The specimen was PBMCs or T cells enriched from blood (not recorded which). The chain employs TRBV28 and TRBJ1-1, with D possibly being TRBD1 (5 bases). The clonotype originates from a woman younger than 45 who had recovered from COVID-19. The CDR3 DNA sequence: TGTGCCAGCAGCCAAGGGGCGAACACTGAAGCTTTCTTT. Translated: CASSQGANTEAFF.